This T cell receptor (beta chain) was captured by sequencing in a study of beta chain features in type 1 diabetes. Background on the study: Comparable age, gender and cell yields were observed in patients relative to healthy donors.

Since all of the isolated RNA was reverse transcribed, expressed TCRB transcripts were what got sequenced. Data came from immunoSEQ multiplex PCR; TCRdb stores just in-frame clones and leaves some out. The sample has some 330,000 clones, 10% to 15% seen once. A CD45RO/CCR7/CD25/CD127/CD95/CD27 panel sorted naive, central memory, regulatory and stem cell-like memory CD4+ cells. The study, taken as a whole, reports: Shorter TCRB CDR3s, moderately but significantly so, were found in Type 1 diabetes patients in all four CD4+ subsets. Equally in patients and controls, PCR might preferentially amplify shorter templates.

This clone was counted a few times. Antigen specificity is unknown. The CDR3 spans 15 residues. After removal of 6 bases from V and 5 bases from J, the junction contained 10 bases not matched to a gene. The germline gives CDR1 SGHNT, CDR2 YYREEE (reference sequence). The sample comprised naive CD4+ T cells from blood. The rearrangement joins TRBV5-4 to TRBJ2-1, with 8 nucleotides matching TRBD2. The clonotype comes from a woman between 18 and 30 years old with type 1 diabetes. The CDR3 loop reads CASTSAGGGHNEQFF. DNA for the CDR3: TGTGCCAGCACCAGCGCGGGAGGTGGTCACAATGAGCAGTTCTTC.